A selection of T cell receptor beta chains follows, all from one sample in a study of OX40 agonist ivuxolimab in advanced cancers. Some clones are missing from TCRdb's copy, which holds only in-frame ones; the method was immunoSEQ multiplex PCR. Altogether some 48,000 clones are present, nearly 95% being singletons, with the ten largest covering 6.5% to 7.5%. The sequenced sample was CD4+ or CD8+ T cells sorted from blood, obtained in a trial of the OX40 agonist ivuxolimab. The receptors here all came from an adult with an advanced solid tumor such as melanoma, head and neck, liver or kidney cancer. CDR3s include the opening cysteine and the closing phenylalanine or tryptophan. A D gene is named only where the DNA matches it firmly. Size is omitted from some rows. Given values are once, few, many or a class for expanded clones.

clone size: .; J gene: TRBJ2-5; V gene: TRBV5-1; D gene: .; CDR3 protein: CASSFPPSSGKNAETQYF; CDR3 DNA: TGCGCCAGCAGCTTCCCTCCCTCTTCAGGAAAGAATGCCGAGACCCAGTACTTC
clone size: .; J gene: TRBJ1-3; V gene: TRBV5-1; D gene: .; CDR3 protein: CASSPEGGSGNTIYF; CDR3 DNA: TGCGCCAGCAGCCCTGAGGGGGGCTCTGGAAACACCATATATTTT
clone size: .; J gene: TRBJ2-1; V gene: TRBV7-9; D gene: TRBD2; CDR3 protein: CASGGIGAGLDFEQFF; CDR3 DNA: TGTGCCAGCGGCGGCATCGGCGCGGGACTAGATTTTGAGCAGTTCTTC
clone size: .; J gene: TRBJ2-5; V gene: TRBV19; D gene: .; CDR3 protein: CASSIDRTEPWYQETQYF; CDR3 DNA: TGTGCCAGTAGTATAGATCGTACGGAACCCTGGTACCAAGAGACCCAGTACTTC
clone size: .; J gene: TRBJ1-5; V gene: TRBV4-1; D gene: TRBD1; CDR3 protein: CASSQGQINQPQHF; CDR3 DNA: TGCGCCAGCAGCCAGGGACAGATAAATCAGCCCCAGCATTTT
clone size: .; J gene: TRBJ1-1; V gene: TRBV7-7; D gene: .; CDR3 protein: CASSFWRTNTEAFF; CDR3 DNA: TGTGCTAGCAGCTTCTGGCGGACGAACACTGAAGCTTTCTTT
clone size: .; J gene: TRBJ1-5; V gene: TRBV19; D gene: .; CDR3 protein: CASSPIESSNQPQHF; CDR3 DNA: TGTGCCAGTAGTCCGATCGAGAGCAGCAATCAGCCCCAGCATTTT
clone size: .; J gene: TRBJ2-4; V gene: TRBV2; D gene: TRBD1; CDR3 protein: CASSSGTGGLLAKNIQYF; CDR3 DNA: TGTGCCAGCAGCTCCGGGACAGGGGGGCTTCTAGCCAAAAACATTCAGTACTTC
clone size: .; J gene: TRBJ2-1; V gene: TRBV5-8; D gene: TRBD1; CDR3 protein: CASSLRWGQGSSRSYNEQFF; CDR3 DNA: TGTGCCAGCAGCTTGAGGTGGGGACAGGGATCCAGTCGCTCCTACAATGAGCAGTTCTTC
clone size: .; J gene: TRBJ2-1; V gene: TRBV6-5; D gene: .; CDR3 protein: CASSPNYYNEQFF; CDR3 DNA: TGTGCCAGCAGCCCTAACTACTACAATGAGCAGTTCTTC
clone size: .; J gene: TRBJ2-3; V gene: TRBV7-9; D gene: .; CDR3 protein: CASSPSTDTQYF; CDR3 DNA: TGTGCCAGCAGCCCATCCACAGATACGCAGTATTTT
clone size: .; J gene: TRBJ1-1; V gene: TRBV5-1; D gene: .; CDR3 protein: CASSTRQNTEAFF; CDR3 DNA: TGCGCCAGCAGCACTAGACAGAACACTGAAGCTTTCTTT
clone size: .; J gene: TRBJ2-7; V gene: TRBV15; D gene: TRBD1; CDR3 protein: CATSRDHGDSSYEQYF; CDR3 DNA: TGTGCCACCAGCAGAGATCATGGGGACAGCTCCTACGAGCAGTACTTC
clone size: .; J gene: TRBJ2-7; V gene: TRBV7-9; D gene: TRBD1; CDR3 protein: CASSSGQGAHEQYF; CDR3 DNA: TGTGCCAGCAGCTCCGGGCAGGGGGCTCACGAGCAGTACTTC
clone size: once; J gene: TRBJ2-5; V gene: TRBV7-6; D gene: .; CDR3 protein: CASSLERDARQETQYF; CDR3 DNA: TGTGCCAGCAGCTTAGAGAGAGACGCCCGTCAAGAGACCCAGTACTTC
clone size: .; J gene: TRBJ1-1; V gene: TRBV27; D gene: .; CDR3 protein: CASSPQVLNTEAFF; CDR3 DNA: TGTGCCAGCAGTCCGCAGGTTCTGAACACTGAAGCTTTCTTT
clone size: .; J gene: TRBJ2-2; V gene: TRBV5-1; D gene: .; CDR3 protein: CASSLESGVTGELFF; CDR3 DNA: TGCGCCAGCAGCTTGGAGTCAGGGGTCACCGGGGAGCTGTTTTTT
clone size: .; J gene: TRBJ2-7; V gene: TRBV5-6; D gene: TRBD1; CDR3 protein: CASSHGTENYEQYF; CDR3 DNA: TGTGCCAGCAGTCACGGGACAGAGAACTACGAGCAGTACTTC
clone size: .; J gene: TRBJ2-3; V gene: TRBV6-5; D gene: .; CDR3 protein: CASSYDSGDTQYF; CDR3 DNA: TGTGCCAGCAGTTACGACTCGGGGGATACGCAGTATTTT
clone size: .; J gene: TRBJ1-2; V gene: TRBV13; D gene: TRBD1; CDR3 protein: CASSSHGQGNYGYTF; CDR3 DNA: TGTGCCAGCAGCTCCCACGGACAGGGAAACTATGGCTACACCTTC
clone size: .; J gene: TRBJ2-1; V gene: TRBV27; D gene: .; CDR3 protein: CASSLGQGAYNEQFF; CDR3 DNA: TGTGCCAGCAGTTTGGGCCAGGGAGCCTACAATGAGCAGTTCTTC
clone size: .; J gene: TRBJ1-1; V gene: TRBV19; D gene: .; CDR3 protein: CASSSRGADTEAFF; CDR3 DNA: TGTGCCAGTAGTAGCCGGGGGGCCGACACTGAAGCTTTCTTT
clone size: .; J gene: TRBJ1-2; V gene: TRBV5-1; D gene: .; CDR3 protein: CASSSAGHPYGYTF; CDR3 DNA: TGCGCCAGCAGCTCGGCGGGACACCCCTATGGCTACACCTTC
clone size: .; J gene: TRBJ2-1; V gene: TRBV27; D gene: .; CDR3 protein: CASSLAGTPRPNEQFF; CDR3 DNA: TGTGCCAGCAGTCTAGCCGGGACACCTCGCCCCAATGAGCAGTTCTTC
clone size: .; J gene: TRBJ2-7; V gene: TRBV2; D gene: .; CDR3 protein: CASRWTVSYEQYF; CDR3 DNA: TGTGCCAGCAGGTGGACGGTCTCCTACGAGCAGTACTTC
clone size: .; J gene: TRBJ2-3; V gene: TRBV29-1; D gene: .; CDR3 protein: CSGVGGTTDTQYF; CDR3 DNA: TGCAGCGGCGTCGGGGGAACCACAGATACGCAGTATTTT
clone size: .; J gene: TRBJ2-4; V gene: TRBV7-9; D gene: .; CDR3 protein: CASSLDSGLENIQYF; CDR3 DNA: TGTGCCAGCAGCTTAGATTCGGGTCTCGAAAACATTCAGTACTTC
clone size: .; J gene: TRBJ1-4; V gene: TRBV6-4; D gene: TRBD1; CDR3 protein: CASSSLPGQGGEKLFF; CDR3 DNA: TGTGCCAGCAGTTCCCTCCCGGGACAGGGCGGTGAAAAACTGTTTTTT
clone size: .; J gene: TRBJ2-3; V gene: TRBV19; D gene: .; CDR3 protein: CASHSGDTDTQYF; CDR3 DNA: TGTGCCAGTCATTCGGGGGACACAGATACGCAGTATTTT
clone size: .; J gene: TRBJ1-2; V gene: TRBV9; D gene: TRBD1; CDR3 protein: CASSPGQGTYGYTF; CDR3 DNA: TGTGCCAGCAGCCCAGGACAGGGAACCTATGGCTACACCTTC
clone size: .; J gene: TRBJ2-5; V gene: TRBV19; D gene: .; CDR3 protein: CASSPDPATQYF; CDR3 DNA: TGTGCCAGTAGTCCAGACCCGGCCACCCAGTACTTC
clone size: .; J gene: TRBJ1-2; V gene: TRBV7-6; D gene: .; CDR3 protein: CASSSQDGYTF; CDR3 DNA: TGTGCCAGCAGCTCGCAGGATGGCTACACCTTC
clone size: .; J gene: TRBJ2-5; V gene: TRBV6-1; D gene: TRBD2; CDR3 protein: CASGRAGGGQETQYF; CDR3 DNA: TGTGCCAGCGGACGAGCGGGGGGCGGTCAAGAGACCCAGTACTTC
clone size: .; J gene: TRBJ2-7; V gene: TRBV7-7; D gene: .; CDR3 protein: CATAPGKGYEQYF; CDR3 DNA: TGTGCTACCGCCCCCGGGAAGGGCTACGAGCAGTACTTC
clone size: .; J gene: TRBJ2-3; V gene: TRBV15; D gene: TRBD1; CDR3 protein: CATRDRHTDTQYF; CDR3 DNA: TGTGCCACACGGGACAGACACACAGATACGCAGTATTTT
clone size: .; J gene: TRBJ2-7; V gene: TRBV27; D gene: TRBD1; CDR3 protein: CASSLTGGRTEQYF; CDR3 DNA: TGTGCCAGCAGTTTAACAGGGGGCAGGACGGAGCAGTACTTC
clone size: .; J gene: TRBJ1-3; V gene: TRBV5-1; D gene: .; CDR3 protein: CASSLGRGVAGNTIYF; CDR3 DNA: TGCGCCAGCAGCTTGGGTCGGGGTGTCGCTGGAAACACCATATATTTT
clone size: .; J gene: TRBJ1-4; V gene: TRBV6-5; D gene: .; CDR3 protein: CASSPRRGVAEKLFF; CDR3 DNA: TGTGCCAGCAGTCCCCGAAGGGGGGTCGCTGAAAAACTGTTTTTT
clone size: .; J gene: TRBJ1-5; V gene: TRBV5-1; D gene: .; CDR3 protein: CASSLWGENQPQHF; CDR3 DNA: TGCGCCAGCAGCTTGTGGGGAGAGAATCAGCCCCAGCATTTT
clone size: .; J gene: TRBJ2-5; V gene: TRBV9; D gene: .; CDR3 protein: CASSVWSGTGQETQYF; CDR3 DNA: TGTGCCAGCAGCGTATGGTCGGGGACGGGCCAAGAGACCCAGTACTTC
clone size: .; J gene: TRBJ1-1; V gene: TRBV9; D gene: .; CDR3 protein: CASSTTGLNTEAFF; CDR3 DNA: TGTGCCAGCAGCACAACAGGACTGAACACTGAAGCTTTCTTT